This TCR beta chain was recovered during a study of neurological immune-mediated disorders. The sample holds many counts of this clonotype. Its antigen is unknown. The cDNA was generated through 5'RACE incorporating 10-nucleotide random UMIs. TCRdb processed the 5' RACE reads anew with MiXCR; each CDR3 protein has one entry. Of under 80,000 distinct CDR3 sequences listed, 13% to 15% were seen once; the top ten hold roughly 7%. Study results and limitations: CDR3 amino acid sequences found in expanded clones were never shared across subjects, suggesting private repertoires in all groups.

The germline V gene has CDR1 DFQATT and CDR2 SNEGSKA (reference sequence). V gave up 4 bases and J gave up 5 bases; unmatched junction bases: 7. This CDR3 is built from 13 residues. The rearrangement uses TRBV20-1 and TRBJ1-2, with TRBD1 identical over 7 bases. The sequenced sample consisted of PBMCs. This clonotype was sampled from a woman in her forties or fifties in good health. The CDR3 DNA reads TGCAGTGCTAAGAGACAGGGTCCGTATGGCTACACCTTC. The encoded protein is CSAKRQGPYGYTF.